This TCR beta chain was identified during a study of blood T cells in healthy people across ages. As for the study in general: For every two T cells, template switching captured about one barcoded beta molecule. Broader study findings: Higher diversity and more naive CD4+ cells were features of long-lived donors, compared to aged donors. Because sorting was not performed, PBMCs prevented conclusive naive versus antigen-experienced comparison. Per-million-T-cell TCR beta diversity fell roughly linearly with age.

This CDR3 has 17 amino acids. The V end lost 7 bases, the J end lost 3 bases, and 26 bases lay between the germline ends. From germline, CDR1 is DFQATT and CDR2 SNEGSKA (reference sequence). About this clonotype itself: Its antigen is undetermined.

With a J-beta primer mix and a sample-barcoded 5' primer, a second PCR ran about 7 to 11 cycles. MiXCR, applied by TCRdb to the 5' RACE reads, yields one record per CDR3 protein. The table includes just over 1 million distinct CDR3 sequences, more than 40% detected once. The sequence derives from a woman aged 60-75 years in good health. The sample consisted of blood. This chain connects TRBV20-1 to TRBJ2-3, with D perhaps TRBD2 (7 bases). As DNA, the CDR3 is TGCAGTGGGGGGGGCCCTAACGGGCCTCTTGGGACAGATACGCAGTATTTT. Amino acids: CSGGGPNGPLGTDTQYF.